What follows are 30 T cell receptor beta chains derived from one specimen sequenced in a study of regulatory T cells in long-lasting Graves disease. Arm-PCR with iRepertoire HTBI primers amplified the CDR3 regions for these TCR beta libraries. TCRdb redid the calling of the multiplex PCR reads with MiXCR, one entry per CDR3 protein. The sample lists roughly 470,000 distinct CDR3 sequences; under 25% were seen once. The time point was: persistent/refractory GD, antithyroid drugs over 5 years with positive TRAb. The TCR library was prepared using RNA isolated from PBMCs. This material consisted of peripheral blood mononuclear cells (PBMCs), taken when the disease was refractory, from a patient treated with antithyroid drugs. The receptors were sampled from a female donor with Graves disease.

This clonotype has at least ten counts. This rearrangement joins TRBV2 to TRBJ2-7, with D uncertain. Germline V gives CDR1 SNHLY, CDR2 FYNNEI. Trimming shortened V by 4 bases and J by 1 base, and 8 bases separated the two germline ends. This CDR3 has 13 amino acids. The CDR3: CASSGGSSYEQYF. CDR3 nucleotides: TGTGCCAGCAGTGGGGGATCTTCCTACGAGCAGTACTTC.

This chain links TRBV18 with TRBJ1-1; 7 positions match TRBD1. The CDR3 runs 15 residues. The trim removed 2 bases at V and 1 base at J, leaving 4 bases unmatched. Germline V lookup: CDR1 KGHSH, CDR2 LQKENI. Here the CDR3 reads CASSPKGQTNTEAFF. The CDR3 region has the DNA TGTGCCAGCTCACCAAAGGGACAGACGAACACTGAAGCTTTCTTT. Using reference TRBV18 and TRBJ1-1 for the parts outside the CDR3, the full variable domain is NAGVMQNPRHLVRRRGQEARLRCSPMKGHSHVYWYRQLPEEGLKFMVYLQKENIIDESGMPKERFSAEFPKEGPSILRIQQVVRGDSAAYFCASSPKGQTNTEAFFGQGTRLTVV.

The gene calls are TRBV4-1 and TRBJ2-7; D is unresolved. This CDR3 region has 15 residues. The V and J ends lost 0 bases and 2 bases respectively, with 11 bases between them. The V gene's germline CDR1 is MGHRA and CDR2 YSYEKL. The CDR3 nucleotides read TGCGCCAGCAGCCAAGATCCCAGGCCCACCTACGAGCAGTACTTC. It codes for CASSQDPRPTYEQYF.

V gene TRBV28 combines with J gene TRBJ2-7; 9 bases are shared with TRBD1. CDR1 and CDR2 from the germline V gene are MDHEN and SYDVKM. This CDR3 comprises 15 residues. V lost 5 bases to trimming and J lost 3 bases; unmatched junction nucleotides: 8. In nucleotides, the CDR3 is TGTGCCAGCAGTGCCGGGACAGGGAAACTCTACGAGCAGTACTTC. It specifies CASSAGTGKLYEQYF. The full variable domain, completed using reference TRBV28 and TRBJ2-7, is DVKVTQSSRYLVKRTGEKVFLECVQDMDHENMFWYRQDPGLGLRLIYFSYDVKMKEKGDIPEGYSVSREKKERFSLILESASTNQTSMYLCASSAGTGKLYEQYFGPGTRLTVT.

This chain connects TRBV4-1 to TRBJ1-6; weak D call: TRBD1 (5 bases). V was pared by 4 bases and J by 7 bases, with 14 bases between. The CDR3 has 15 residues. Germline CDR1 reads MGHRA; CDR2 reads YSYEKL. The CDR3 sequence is CASSRTGPGNSPLHF. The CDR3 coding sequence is TGCGCCAGCAGCCGAACGGGACCAGGGAATTCACCCCTCCACTTT.

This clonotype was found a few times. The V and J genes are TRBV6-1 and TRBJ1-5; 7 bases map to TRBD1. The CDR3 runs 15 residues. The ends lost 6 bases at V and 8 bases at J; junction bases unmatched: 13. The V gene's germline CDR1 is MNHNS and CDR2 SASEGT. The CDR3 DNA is TGTGCCAGCAGACCGACAGGGATCCGGGGGGAGCCCCAGCATTTT. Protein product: CASRPTGIRGEPQHF.

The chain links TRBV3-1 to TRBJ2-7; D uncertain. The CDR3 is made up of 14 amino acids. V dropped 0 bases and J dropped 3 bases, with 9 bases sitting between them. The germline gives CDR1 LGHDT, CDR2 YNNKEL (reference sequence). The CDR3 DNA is TGTGCCAGCAGCCAAGACGCAGATCTCTACGAGCAGTACTTC. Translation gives CASSQDADLYEQYF.

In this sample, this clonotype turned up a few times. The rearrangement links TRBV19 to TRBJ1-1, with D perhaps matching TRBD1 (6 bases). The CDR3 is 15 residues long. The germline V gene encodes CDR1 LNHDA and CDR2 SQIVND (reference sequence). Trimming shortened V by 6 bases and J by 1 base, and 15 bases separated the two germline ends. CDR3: CASRLTGVSNTEAFF. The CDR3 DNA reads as TGTGCCAGTAGACTGACAGGAGTATCGAACACTGAAGCTTTCTTT.

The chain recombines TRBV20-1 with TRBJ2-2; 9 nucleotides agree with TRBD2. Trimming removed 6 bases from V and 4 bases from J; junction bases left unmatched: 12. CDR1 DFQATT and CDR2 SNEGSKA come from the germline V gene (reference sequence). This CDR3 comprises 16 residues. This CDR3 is CSAGGAGGPGTGELFF. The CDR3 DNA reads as TGCAGTGCGGGAGGGGCGGGAGGGCCGGGCACCGGGGAGCTGTTTTTT.

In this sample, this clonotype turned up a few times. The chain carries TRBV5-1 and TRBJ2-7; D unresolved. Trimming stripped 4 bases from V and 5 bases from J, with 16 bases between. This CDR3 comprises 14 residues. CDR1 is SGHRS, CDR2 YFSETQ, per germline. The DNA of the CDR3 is TGCGCCAGCAGCCCCCGGGCAGGCAGCGACGAGCAGTACTTC. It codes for CASSPRAGSDEQYF.

CDR3 in DNA: TGCAGCGTTGTCAGGGAGGACAATGAGCAGTTCTTC. Its translation: CSVVREDNEQFF. The chain couples TRBV29-1 to TRBJ2-1, with a possible D match to TRBD2 (6 bases). V dropped 4 bases and J dropped 5 bases, with 9 bases sitting between them. This CDR3 contains 12 residues. Germline V gene sequence: CDR1 SQVTM, CDR2 ANQGSEA.

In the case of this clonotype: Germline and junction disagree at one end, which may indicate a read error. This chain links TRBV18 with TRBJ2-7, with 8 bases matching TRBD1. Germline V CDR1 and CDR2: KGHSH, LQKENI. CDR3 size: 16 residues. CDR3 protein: CASSHPRQGRPYEQYF. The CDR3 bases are TGTGCCAGCTCACACCCCCGACAGGGGCGACCCTATGAGCAGTACTTC.

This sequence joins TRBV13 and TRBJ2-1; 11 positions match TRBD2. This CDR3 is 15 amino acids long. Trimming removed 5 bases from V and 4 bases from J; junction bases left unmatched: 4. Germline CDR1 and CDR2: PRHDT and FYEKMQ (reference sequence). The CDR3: CASSRLAGPYNEQFF. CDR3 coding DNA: TGTGCCAGCAGCCGACTAGCGGGGCCGTACAATGAGCAGTTCTTC.

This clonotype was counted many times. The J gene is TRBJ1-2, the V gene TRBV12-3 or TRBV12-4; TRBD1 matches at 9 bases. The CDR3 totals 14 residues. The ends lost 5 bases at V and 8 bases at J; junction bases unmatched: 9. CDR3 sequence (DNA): TGTGCCAGCAGTCCTCCCGGGACAGGGAGAGGCTACACCTTC. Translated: CASSPPGTGRGYTF.

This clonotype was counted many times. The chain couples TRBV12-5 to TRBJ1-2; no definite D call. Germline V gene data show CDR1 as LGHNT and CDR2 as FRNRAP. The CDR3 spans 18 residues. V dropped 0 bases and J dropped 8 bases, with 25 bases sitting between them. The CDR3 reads CASGLVSRKGRREGGYTF. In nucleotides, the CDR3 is TGTGCTAGTGGTTTGGTTTCCAGGAAGGGAAGGCGGGAAGGAGGCTACACCTTC. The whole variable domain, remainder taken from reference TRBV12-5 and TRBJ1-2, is DARVTQTPRHKVTEMGQEVTMRCQPILGHNTVFWYRQTMMQGLELLAYFRNRAPLDDSGMPKDRFSAEMPDATLATLKIQPSEPRDSAVYFCASGLVSRKGRREGGYTFGSGTRLTVV.

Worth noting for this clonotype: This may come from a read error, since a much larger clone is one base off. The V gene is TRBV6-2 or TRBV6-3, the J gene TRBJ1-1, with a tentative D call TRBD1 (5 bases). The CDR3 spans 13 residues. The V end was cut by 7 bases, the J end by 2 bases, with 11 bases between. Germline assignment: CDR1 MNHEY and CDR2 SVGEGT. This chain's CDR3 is CASKGIGNTEAFF. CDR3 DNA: TGTGCCAGCAAGGGGATAGGCAACACTGAAGCTTTCTTT.

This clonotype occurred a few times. The CDR3 DNA sequence: TGCAGTGCTATGGGGGAGATGGGACAATCCTACGAGCAGTACTTC. Residues: CSAMGEMGQSYEQYF. The chain employs TRBV20-1 and TRBJ2-7, with D perhaps matching TRBD1 (6 bases). The CDR3 is 15 residues long. V was pared by 4 bases and J by 1 base, with 17 bases between. CDR1 is DFQATT and CDR2 is SNEGSKA in the germline V gene (reference sequence).

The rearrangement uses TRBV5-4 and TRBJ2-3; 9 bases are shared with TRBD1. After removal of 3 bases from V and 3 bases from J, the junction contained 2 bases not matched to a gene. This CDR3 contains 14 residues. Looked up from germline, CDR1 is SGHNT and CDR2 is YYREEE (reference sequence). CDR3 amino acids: CASSYRGRTDTQYF. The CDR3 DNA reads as TGTGCCAGCAGCTACAGGGGGCGTACAGATACGCAGTATTTT.

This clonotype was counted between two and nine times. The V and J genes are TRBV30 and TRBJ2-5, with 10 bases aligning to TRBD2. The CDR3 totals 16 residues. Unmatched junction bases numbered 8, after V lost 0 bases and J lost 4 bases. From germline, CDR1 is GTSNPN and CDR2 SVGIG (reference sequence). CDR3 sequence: CAWSVASGSRGETQYF. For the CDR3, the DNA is TGTGCCTGGAGTGTAGCTAGCGGGAGTAGGGGAGAGACCCAGTACTTC.

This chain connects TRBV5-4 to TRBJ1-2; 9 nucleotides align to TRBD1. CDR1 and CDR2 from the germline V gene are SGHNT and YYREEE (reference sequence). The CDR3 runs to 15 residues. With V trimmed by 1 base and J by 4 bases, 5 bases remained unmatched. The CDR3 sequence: CASSLRDREFYGYTF. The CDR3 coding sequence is TGTGCCAGCAGCTTGAGGGACAGGGAATTCTATGGCTACACCTTC.

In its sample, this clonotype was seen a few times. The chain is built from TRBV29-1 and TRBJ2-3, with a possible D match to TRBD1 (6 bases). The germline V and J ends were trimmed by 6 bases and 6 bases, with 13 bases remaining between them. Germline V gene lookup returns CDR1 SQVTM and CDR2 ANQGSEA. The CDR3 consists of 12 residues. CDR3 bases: TGCAGCGTCGGCAGGGGTTTGGATACGCAGTATTTT. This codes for CSVGRGLDTQYF.

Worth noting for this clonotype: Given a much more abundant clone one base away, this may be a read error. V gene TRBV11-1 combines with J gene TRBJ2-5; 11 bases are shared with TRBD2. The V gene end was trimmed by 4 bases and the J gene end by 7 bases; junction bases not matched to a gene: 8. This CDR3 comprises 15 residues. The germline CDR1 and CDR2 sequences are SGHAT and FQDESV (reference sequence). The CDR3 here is CASSSGLAEMTTQYF. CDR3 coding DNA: TGTGCCAGCAGCTCGGGACTAGCGGAAATGACGACCCAGTACTTC.

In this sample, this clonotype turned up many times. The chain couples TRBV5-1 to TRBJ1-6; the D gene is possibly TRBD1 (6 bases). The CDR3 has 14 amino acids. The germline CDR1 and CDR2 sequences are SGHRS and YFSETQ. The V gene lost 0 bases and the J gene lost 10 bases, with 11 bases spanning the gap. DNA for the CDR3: TGCGCCAGCAGCTTGGAGGGGGTGGCCTCACCCCTCCACTTT. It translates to CASSLEGVASPLHF.

The CDR3: CAWSWDPGGGTGELFF. CDR3 nucleotide sequence: TGTGCCTGGAGTTGGGACCCAGGAGGCGGCACCGGGGAGCTGTTTTTT. The chain couples TRBV30 to TRBJ2-2; D might be TRBD1 or TRBD2, each matching 5 bases. Germline loops: CDR1 GTSNPN, CDR2 SVGIG (reference sequence). The CDR3 totals 16 residues. Deletions cut 2 bases from V and 4 bases from J, with 17 bases between.

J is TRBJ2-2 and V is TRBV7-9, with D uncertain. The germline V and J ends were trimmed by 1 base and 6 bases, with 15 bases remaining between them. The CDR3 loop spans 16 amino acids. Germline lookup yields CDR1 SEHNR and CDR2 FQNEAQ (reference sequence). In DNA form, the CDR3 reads TGTGCCAGCAGCTTAGGGCCGACACGTCTTGCCGGGGAGCTGTTTTTT. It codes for CASSLGPTRLAGELFF.

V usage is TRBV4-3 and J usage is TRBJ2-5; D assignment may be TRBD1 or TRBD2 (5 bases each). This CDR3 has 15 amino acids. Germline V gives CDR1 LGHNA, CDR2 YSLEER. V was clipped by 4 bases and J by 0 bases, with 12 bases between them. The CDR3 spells CASSRGTMYQETQYF. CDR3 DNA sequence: TGCGCCAGCAGCCGAGGGACGATGTACCAAGAGACCCAGTACTTC.

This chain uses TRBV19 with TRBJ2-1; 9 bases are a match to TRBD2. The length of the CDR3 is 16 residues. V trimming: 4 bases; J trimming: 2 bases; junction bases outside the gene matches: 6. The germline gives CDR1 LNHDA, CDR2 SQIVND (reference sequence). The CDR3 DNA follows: TGTGCCAGTAGTAGGGCGGGGGGGATGGCCTACAATGAGCAGTTCTTC. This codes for CASSRAGGMAYNEQFF.

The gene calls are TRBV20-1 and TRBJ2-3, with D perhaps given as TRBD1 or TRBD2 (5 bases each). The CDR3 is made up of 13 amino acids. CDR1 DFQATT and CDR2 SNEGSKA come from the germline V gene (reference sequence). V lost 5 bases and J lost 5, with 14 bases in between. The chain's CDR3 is CSAGARGRDTQYF. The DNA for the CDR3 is TGCAGTGCTGGGGCGCGTGGGAGAGATACGCAGTATTTT.

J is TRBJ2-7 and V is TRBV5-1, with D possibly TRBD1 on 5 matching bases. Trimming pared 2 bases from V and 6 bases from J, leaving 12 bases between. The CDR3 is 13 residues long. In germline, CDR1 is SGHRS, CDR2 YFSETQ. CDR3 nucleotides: TGCGCCAGCAGCTTCTACCAGGGCTCCGAGCAGTACTTC. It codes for CASSFYQGSEQYF.

The CDR3 bases are TGTGCCAGCAGTTTCCCCGGACAGGGAGGGGCAGATACGCAGTATTTT. This translates into CASSFPGQGGADTQYF. The rearrangement joins TRBV28 to TRBJ2-3; tentatively, D is TRBD1 (8 bases). The V gene lost 3 bases and the J gene lost 4 bases, with 17 bases spanning the gap. Per the germline V gene, CDR1 is MDHEN and CDR2 is SYDVKM. The CDR3 contains 16 residues.